The clone carrying this TCR beta chain was observed a handful of times. Its target is not known. One entry per CDR3 protein, called by TCRdb with MiXCR from the 5' RACE reads. The sample holds 68,000 or so distinct CDR3 sequences, around 15% seen once. This specimen comes from a study of T-cell memory formation after mild COVID-19. The study's findings and limits: Those CD4+ clones that contracted were mainly in CM and EM (CD8+ ones in EMRA).

CDR3 length: 12 residues. V lost 5 bases, J lost 4 bases, and 9 bases lay in between. Germline V lookup: CDR1 LNHNV, CDR2 YYDKDF (reference sequence). The chain has TRBV15 and TRBJ2-7; the D gene is possibly TRBD1 (5 bases). Sequenced sample: PBMCs or a T cell subset sorted from them (not recorded which). This TCR derives from an adult woman who had mild COVID-19 (a few samples of this study predate the infection). Cell type and time point are not known. The CDR3 DNA follows: TGTGCCACCAGCGAGACAGCGTACGAGCAGTACTTC. This gives the protein CATSETAYEQYF.